One and the same sample provided the 22 T cell receptor beta chains below, sequenced in a study of blood T cell repertoires in COVID-19. TCRdb's copy holds only in-frame clones and misses some; the assay was immunoSEQ multiplex PCR. This table holds about 99,000 clones, roughly nine tenths found once. The specimen was peripheral blood. The origin of the receptors is a human donor in a cohort sampled during active COVID-19.

CDR3 DNA sequence: TGCGCCAGCAGCCCCGACATTGGGTCGTACACCGGGGAGCTGTTTTTT. Translated: CASSPDIGSYTGELFF. The chain links TRBV5-1 to TRBJ2-2; D uncertain. V lost 4 bases and J lost 3, with 16 bases in between. CDR3 length: 16 amino acids. Germline lookup yields CDR1 SGHRS and CDR2 YFSETQ. Together with reference TRBV5-1 and TRBJ2-2, the CDR3 gives the full variable domain: KAGVTQTPRYLIKTRGQQVTLSCSPISGHRSVSWYQQTPGQGLQFLFEYFSETQRNKGNFPGRFSGRQFSNSRSEMNVSTLELGDSALYLCASSPDIGSYTGELFFGEGSRLTVL.

The chain combines TRBV7-2 with TRBJ2-2; 9 nucleotides match TRBD1. The junction had 7 bases not matched to a gene; V was cut back by 5 bases and J by 6 bases. Germline V gives CDR1 SGHTA, CDR2 FQGNSA. The CDR3 consists of 15 residues. Written as DNA, the CDR3 is TGTGCCAGCAGCCCTCAGGGACAGGGAGCCGGGGAGCTGTTTTTT. Its protein is CASSPQGQGAGELFF.

The V gene is TRBV28, the J gene TRBJ2-3; 13 bases line up with TRBD2. The CDR3 runs to 18 residues. Trimming cost V 8 bases and J 1 base; bases outside gene matches: 12. CDR1 and CDR2 from the germline V gene are MDHEN and SYDVKM. CDR3 residues: CASRPWTSGRGGTDTQYF. The DNA for the CDR3 is TGTGCCAGCCGACCCTGGACTAGCGGGAGAGGGGGCACAGATACGCAGTATTTT.

This rearrangement joins TRBV4-1 to TRBJ1-2, with 7 nucleotides matching TRBD1. This CDR3 has 14 amino acids. Per germline, CDR1 MGHRA and CDR2 YSYEKL. Unmatched junction bases numbered 9, after V lost 4 bases and J lost 7 bases. The CDR3 here is CASSPPGQEGGYTF. As DNA, the CDR3 is TGCGCCAGCAGCCCCCCAGGACAGGAGGGTGGCTACACCTTC.

The genes are TRBV11-2 and TRBJ2-1; TRBD2 matches 12 bases. The germline V gene has CDR1 SGHAT and CDR2 FQNNGV. The V and J ends lost 5 bases and 7 bases, in that order; junction bases with no gene match: 6. The CDR3 is made up of 15 amino acids. CDR3 in amino acids: CASSTLAGGLNEQFF. For the CDR3, the DNA is TGTGCCAGCAGCACTCTAGCGGGAGGGCTGAATGAGCAGTTCTTC.

The V and J genes are TRBV24-1 and TRBJ2-6; D is uncertain. This CDR3 spans 15 amino acids. CDR1 and CDR2 (germline): KGHDR, SFDVKD. Trimming shortened V by 7 bases and J by 0 bases, and 9 bases separated the two germline ends. The CDR3 DNA follows: TGTGCCACCAGACGACACATCTCTGGGGCCAACGTCCTGACTTTC. Protein: CATRRHISGANVLTF.

This chain uses TRBV7-3 with TRBJ2-6; D might be TRBD1 (6 bases). Trimming pared 5 bases from V and 0 bases from J, leaving 11 bases between. The CDR3 extends over 16 amino acids. Germline V lookup: CDR1 SGHTA, CDR2 FQGTGA. The DNA of the CDR3 is TGTGCCAGCAGCCCCTGGACAGTCTCTGGGGCCAACGTCCTGACTTTC. This encodes CASSPWTVSGANVLTF.

The chain joins TRBV7-8 to TRBJ2-4, with 9 bases lining up with TRBD1. Trimming removed 5 bases from V and 6 bases from J; junction bases left unmatched: 2. The CDR3 extends over 13 amino acids. CDR1 is SGHVS and CDR2 is FQNEAQ in the germline V gene. Written as DNA, the CDR3 is TGTGCCAGCAGCCCGGGACAGGGAAACATTCAGTACTTC. It encodes CASSPGQGNIQYF.

J is TRBJ1-2 and V is TRBV25-1; 10 nucleotides align to TRBD1. This CDR3 is 17 amino acids long. The germline gives CDR1 MGHDK, CDR2 SYGVNS. With 2 bases clipped from V and 5 bases from J, the junction kept 11 bases outside the gene matches. CDR3 loop: CASSEKFSWTGGYGYTF. CDR3 bases: TGTGCCAGCAGTGAAAAGTTCTCTTGGACAGGGGGATATGGCTACACCTTC.

This clone was seen once. J is TRBJ2-7 and V is TRBV9; D remains unclear. The CDR3 covers 16 residues. Trimming took off 2 bases at V and 6 bases at J, with 21 bases between the two ends. Germline V CDR1 and CDR2: SGDLS, YYNGEE. CDR3 nucleotide sequence: TGTGCCAGCAGCGTCGACGTCTACACCGCTACTACCGAGCAGTACTTC. This codes for CASSVDVYTATTEQYF. The full variable domain, with the rest looked up from reference TRBV9 and TRBJ2-7, is DSGVTQTPKHLITATGQRVTLRCSPRSGDLSVYWYQQSLDQGLQFLIQYYNGEERAKGNILERFSAQQFPDLHSELNLSSLELGDSALYFCASSVDVYTATTEQYFGPGTRLTVT.

The chain links TRBV4-1 to TRBJ1-5, with 10 bases matching TRBD1. The length of the CDR3 is 14 residues. V dropped 4 bases and J dropped 5; count of bases not matched to a gene: 2. Germline V gene data show CDR1 as MGHRA and CDR2 as YSYEKL. CDR3 protein: CASSPTGGDQPQHF. The DNA of the CDR3 is TGCGCCAGCAGCCCGACAGGGGGCGATCAGCCCCAGCATTTT.

The V call is TRBV3-1 (or the pseudogene TRBV3-2), the J call TRBJ2-1; 12 positions agree with TRBD2. V was clipped by 0 bases and J by 0 bases; unmatched bases: 3. The germline gives CDR1 LGHDT, CDR2 YNNKEL (reference sequence). The CDR3 has 18 amino acids. CDR3 loop: CASSQDTSGRSSYNEQFF. The DNA of the CDR3 is TGTGCCAGCAGCCAAGACACTAGCGGGAGGAGCTCCTACAATGAGCAGTTCTTC.

This chain connects TRBV4-3 to TRBJ2-6; tentatively, D is TRBD1 (6 bases). With 4 bases removed from V and 2 bases from J, the gap between germline ends came to 24 bases. This CDR3 comprises 20 residues. The germline CDR1 and CDR2 sequences are LGHNA and YSLEER. The CDR3 sequence: CASSPRLEDRYSAGANVLTF. CDR3 DNA: TGCGCCAGCAGCCCAAGATTGGAAGACAGGTACTCCGCTGGGGCCAACGTCCTGACTTTC.

This clone has a handful of counts. CDR3 loop: CASSLGSSPLHF. Written as DNA, the CDR3 is TGCGCCAGCAGCTTGGGGAGCTCACCCCTCCACTTT. The V and J genes are TRBV5-1 and TRBJ1-6; D gene unclear. CDR1 and CDR2 from the germline V gene are SGHRS and YFSETQ. V lost 0 bases to trimming and J lost 10 bases, with 5 bases between them. The length of the CDR3 is 12 residues.

In this sample, this clone turned up once. The rearrangement joins TRBV27 to TRBJ1-1; TRBD1 is a possible D gene (6 bases). With 7 bases removed from V and 1 base from J, the gap between germline ends came to 10 bases. The CDR3 is 13 amino acids. CDR1 is MNHEY and CDR2 is SMNVEV in the germline V gene (reference sequence). CDR3 residues: CASKGQTNTEAFF. The CDR3 DNA follows: TGTGCCAGCAAAGGACAGACGAACACTGAAGCTTTCTTT.

The chain couples TRBV30 to TRBJ2-5, with 9 bases matching TRBD2. Germline assignment: CDR1 GTSNPN and CDR2 SVGIG (reference sequence). J gave up 5 bases and V 1 base, and 5 bases lay outside the gene matches. This CDR3 is built from 14 residues. CDR3 nucleotides: TGTGCCTGGAGTGCGACTAGCGGAGGGGAGACCCAGTACTTC. This gives the protein CAWSATSGGETQYF.

This clone was found a few times. V is TRBV4-2 and J is TRBJ2-7; 11 bases map to TRBD2. This CDR3 has 15 residues. V lost 2 bases to trimming and J lost 9 bases; unmatched junction nucleotides: 9. Germline V CDR1 and CDR2: LGHNA, YNFKEQ. DNA of the CDR3: TGTGCCAGCAGCCAACTACTAGCGGGAGTAGCTGTGCAGTACTTC. Translation gives CASSQLLAGVAVQYF.

This clone is a singleton in its sample. The gene calls are TRBV27 and TRBJ2-7; 13 bases fit TRBD2. The CDR3 is made up of 15 amino acids. V lost 6 bases, J lost 6 bases, and 8 bases stayed unmatched. Germline V gene lookup returns CDR1 MNHEY and CDR2 SMNVEV (reference sequence). In DNA, the CDR3 is TGTGCCAGCAGCCCCGCGGGACTAGCGGGATTCGAGCAGTACTTC. Amino acids: CASSPAGLAGFEQYF.

This clone was seen just once. The V and J genes are TRBV9 and TRBJ2-5; D is undetermined. This CDR3 contains 15 residues. Germline CDR1 and CDR2: SGDLS and YYNGEE. V lost 4 bases, J lost 2 bases, and 15 bases lay in between. The CDR3 nucleotides are TGTGCCAGCAGCCCCCAGGTTGGTTCACAAGAGACCCAGTACTTC. This sequence encodes CASSPQVGSQETQYF.

This chain links TRBV29-1 with TRBJ1-2; D is ambiguous. Trimming took 6 bases from V and 4 from J, leaving 12 bases between them. This CDR3 has 12 residues. The germline CDR1 and CDR2 sequences are SQVTM and ANQGSEA. The CDR3 coding sequence is TGCAGCGTCGTTAGAGTATCCTATGGCTACACCTTC. It is translated as CSVVRVSYGYTF.

This chain joins TRBV13 and TRBJ1-2; no definite D call. The CDR3 is made up of 14 amino acids. Trimming shortened V by 0 bases and J by 3 bases, and 8 bases separated the two germline ends. In germline, CDR1 is PRHDT, CDR2 FYEKMQ (reference sequence). CDR3 amino acids: CASSLGVRDYGYTF. The CDR3 region has the DNA TGTGCCAGCAGCTTAGGTGTCCGAGACTATGGCTACACCTTC.

The gene calls are TRBV27 and TRBJ1-5, with 10 bases matching TRBD1. The germline V gene has CDR1 MNHEY and CDR2 SMNVEV (reference sequence). The CDR3 contains 13 residues. The junction had 2 bases not matched to a gene; V was cut back by 6 bases and J by 6 bases. This CDR3 reads CASSWTGGQPQHF. Here the CDR3 DNA reads TGTGCCAGCAGCTGGACAGGGGGTCAGCCCCAGCATTTT.